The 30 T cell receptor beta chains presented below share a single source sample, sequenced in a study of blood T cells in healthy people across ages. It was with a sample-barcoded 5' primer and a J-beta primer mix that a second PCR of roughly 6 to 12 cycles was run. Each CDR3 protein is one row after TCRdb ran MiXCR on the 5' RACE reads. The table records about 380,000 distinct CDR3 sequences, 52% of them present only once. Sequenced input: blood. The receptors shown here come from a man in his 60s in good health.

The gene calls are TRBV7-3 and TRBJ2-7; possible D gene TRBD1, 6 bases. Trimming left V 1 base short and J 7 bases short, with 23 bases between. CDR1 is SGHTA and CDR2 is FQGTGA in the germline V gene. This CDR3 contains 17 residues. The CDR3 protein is CASSLKGGAGAQSEQYF. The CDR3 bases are TGTGCCAGCAGCTTAAAGGGTGGGGCAGGGGCTCAGAGTGAGCAGTACTTC.

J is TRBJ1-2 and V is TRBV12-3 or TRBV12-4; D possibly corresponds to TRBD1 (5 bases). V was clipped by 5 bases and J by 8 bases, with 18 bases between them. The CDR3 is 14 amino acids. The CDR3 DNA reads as TGTGCCAGCAGTCCCCGGAGGGGAGGGCGAGGCTACACCTTC. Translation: CASSPRRGGRGYTF.

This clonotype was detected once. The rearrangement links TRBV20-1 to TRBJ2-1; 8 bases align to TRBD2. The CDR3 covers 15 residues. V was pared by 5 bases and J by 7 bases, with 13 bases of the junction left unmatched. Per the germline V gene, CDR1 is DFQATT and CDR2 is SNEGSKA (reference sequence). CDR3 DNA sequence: TGCAGTGCTTCCAGCGGGGGCCCTCTTGGGAATGAGCAGTTCTTC. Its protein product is CSASSGGPLGNEQFF.

The CDR3, as DNA: TGTGCCAGCAGCCAAACGGACGGAGCCTACGAGCAGTACTTC. This encodes CASSQTDGAYEQYF. The V call is TRBV3-1, the J call TRBJ2-7; no clear D. The CDR3 length is 14 residues. Trimming shortened V by 2 bases and J by 2 bases, and 10 bases separated the two germline ends. Germline V gives CDR1 LGHDT, CDR2 YNNKEL (reference sequence).

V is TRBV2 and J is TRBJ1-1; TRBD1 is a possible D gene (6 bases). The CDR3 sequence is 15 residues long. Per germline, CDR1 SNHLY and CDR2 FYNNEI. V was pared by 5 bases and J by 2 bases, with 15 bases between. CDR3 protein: CASSFSDRLNTEAFF. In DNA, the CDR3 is TGTGCCAGCAGTTTTTCAGACAGGTTAAACACTGAAGCTTTCTTT.

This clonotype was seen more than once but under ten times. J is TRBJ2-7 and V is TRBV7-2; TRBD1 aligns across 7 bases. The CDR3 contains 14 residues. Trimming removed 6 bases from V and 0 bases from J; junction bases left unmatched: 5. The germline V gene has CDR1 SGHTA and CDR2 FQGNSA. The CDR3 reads CASRTGMSSYEQYF. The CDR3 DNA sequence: TGTGCCAGCAGGACAGGGATGAGCTCCTACGAGCAGTACTTC.

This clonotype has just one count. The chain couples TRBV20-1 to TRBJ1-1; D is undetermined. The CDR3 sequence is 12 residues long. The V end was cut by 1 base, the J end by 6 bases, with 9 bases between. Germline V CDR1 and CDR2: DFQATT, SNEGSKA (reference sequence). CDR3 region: CSARGFSPEAFF. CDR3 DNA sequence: TGCAGTGCTAGAGGATTTTCCCCTGAAGCTTTCTTT.

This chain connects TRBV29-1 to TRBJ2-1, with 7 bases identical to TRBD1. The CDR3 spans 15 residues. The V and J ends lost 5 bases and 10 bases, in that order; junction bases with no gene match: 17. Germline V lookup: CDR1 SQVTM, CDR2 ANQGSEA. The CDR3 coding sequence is TGCAGCGTTCCTTTACAGGGGACACCCCGCTCGGAGCAGTTCTTC. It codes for CSVPLQGTPRSEQFF.

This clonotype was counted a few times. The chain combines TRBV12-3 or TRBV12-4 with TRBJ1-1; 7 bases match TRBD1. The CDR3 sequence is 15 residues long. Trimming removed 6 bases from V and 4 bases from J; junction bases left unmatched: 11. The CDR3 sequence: CASRRQGLGGTEAFF. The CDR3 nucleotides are TGTGCCAGCAGGAGACAGGGATTAGGGGGCACTGAAGCTTTCTTT.

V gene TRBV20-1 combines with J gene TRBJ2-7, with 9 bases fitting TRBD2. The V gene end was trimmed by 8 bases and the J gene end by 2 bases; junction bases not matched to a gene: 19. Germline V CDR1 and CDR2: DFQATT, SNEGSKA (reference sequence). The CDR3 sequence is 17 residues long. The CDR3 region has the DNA TGCAGTTCAACTAGGGATAGCGGGAGAGGTTCGACCTACGAGCAGTACTTC. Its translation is CSSTRDSGRGSTYEQYF.

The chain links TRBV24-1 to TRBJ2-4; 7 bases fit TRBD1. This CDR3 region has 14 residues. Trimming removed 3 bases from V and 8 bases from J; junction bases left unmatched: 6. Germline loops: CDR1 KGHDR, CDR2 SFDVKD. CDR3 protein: CATSDTYRGDIQYF. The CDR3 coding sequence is TGTGCCACCAGTGATACTTACAGGGGTGACATTCAGTACTTC.

DNA of the CDR3: TGCAGTGCTACAGGGGAGGGGGATGAGCAGTTCTTC. Residues: CSATGEGDEQFF. The chain employs TRBV20-1 and TRBJ2-1; tentative D call: TRBD2 (7 bases). V lost 4 bases, J lost 8 bases, and 12 bases lay in between. This CDR3 is 12 amino acids long. Germline V lookup: CDR1 DFQATT, CDR2 SNEGSKA (reference sequence).

CDR3: CASSLGTYGTDTQYF. As DNA, the CDR3 is TGCGCCAGCAGCTTGGGGACATACGGCACAGATACGCAGTATTTT. This chain connects TRBV5-1 to TRBJ2-3; D perhaps matches TRBD1 (5 bases). Germline V lookup: CDR1 SGHRS, CDR2 YFSETQ. Trimming left V 0 bases short and J 1 base short, with 9 bases between. This CDR3 has 15 amino acids.

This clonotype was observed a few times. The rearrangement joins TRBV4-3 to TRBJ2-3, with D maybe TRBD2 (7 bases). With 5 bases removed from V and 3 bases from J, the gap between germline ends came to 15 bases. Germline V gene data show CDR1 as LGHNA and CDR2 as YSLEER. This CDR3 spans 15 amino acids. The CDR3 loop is CASSAEGGLTDTQYF. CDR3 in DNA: TGCGCCAGCAGCGCGGAGGGGGGGCTTACAGATACGCAGTATTTT.

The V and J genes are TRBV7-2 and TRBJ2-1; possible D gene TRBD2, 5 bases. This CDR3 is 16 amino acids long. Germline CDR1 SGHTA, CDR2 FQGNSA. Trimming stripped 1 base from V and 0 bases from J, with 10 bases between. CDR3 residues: CASSLGERPSYNEQFF. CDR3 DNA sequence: TGTGCCAGCAGCTTAGGGGAGAGACCCTCCTACAATGAGCAGTTCTTC.

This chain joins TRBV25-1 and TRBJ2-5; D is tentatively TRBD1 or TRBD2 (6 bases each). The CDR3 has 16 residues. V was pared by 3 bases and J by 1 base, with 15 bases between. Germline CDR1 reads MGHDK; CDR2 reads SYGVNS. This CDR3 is CASSEPGAIGQETQYF. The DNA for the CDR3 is TGTGCCAGCAGTGAGCCGGGGGCTATTGGCCAAGAGACCCAGTACTTC.

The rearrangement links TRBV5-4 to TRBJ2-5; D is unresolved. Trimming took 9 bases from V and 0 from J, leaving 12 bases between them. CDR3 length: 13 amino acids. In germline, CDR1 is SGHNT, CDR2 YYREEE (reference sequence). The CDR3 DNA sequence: TGTGCCACCCAGCTGGGGAACCAAGAGACCCAGTACTTC. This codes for CATQLGNQETQYF.

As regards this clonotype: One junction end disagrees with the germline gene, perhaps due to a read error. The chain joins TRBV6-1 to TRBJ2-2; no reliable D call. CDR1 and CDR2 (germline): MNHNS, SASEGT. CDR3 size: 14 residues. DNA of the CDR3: TGTGCCAGCAGCGAAGGGCTCAACACCGGGGAGCTGTTTTTT. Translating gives CASSEGLNTGELFF.

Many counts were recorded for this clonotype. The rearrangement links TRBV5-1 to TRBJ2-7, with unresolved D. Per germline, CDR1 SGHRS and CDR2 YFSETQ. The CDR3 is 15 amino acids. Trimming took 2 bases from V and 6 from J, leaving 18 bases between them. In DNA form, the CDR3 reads TGCGCCAGCAGCTTTGACGGGTATGAGTCGGGCGAGCAGTACTTC. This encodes CASSFDGYESGEQYF.

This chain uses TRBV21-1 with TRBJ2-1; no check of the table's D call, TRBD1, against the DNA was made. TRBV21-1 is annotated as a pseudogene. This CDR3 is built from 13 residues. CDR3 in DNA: TGTGCCAGCAGGGTGACAGGGCCTTGGGAGCAGTTCTTC. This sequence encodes CASRVTGPWEQFF.

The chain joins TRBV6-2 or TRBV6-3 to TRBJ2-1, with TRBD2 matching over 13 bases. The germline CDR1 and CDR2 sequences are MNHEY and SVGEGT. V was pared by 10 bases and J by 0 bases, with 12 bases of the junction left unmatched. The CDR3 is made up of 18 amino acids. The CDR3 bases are TGTGCCACCCATAGTAGTAGGACTAGCGGGAGCTCCTACAATGAGCAGTTCTTC. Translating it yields CATHSSRTSGSSYNEQFF.

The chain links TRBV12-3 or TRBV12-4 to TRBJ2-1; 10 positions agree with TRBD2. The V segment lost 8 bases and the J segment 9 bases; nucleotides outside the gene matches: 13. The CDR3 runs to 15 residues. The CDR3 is CASAKLTSGMVEQFF. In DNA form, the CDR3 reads TGTGCCAGCGCAAAACTCACTAGCGGGATGGTTGAGCAGTTCTTC.

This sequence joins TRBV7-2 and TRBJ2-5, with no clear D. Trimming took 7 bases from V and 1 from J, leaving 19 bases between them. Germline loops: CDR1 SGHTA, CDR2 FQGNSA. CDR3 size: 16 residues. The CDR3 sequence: CASTPGERYFQETQYF. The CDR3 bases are TGTGCCAGCACCCCCGGAGAGCGCTATTTCCAAGAGACCCAGTACTTC.

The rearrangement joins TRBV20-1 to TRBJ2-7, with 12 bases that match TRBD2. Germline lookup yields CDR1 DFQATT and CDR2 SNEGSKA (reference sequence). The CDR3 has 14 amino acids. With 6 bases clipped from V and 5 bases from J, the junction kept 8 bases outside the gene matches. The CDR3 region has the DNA TGCAGTGCGTCTAGCGGGAGGGTGGCCAACGAGCAGTACTTC. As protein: CSASSGRVANEQYF.

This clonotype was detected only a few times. CDR3 residues: CASSQGPEQETQYF. CDR3 bases: TGTGCCAGCAGCCAAGGACCAGAACAAGAGACCCAGTACTTC. The J gene is TRBJ2-5, the V gene TRBV4-2; D gene unclear. The CDR3 extends over 14 amino acids. V was pared by 1 base and J by 2 bases, with 8 bases between. CDR1 LGHNA and CDR2 YNFKEQ come from the germline V gene.

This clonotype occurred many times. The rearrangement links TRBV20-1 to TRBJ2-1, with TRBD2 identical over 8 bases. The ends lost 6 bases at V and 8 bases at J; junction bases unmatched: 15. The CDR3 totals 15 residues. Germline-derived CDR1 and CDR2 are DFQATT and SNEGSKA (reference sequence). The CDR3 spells CSAPKGGLAIHEQFF. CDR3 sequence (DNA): TGCAGTGCACCCAAGGGTGGACTAGCCATCCATGAGCAGTTCTTC.

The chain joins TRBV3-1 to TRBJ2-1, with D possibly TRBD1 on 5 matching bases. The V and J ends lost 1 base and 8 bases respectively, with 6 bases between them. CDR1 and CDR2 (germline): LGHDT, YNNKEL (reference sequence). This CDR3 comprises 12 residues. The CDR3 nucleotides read TGTGCCAGCAGCCAAGCCAGGGATGAGCAGTTCTTC. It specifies CASSQARDEQFF.

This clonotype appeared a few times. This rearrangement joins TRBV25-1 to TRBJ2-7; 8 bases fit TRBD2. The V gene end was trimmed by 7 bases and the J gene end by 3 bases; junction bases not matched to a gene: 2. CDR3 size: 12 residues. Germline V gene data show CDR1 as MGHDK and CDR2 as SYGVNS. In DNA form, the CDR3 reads TGTGCCAGCACGGGGGGGGGCTACGAGCAGTACTTC. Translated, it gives CASTGGGYEQYF.

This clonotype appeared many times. In DNA form, the CDR3 reads TGTGCCAGCAGTTCTCCGGGAGGGCCAACAGATACGCAGTATTTT. This gives the protein CASSSPGGPTDTQYF. The chain combines TRBV27 with TRBJ2-3; 8 bases match TRBD2. V dropped 4 bases and J dropped 3; count of bases not matched to a gene: 6. The CDR3 is 15 amino acids. CDR1 is MNHEY and CDR2 is SMNVEV in the germline V gene (reference sequence).

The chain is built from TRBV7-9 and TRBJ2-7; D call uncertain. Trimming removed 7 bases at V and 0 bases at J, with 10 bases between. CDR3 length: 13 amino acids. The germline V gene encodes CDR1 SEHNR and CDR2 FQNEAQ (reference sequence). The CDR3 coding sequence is TGTGCCAGCACCCCCGAAACCTCCTACGAGCAGTACTTC. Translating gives CASTPETSYEQYF. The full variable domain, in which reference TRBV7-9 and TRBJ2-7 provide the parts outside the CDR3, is DTGVSQNPRHKITKRGQNVTFRCDPISEHNRLYWYRQTLGQGPEFLTYFQNEAQLEKSRLLSDRFSAERPKGSFSTLEIQRTEQGDSAMYLCASTPETSYEQYFGPGTRLTVT.